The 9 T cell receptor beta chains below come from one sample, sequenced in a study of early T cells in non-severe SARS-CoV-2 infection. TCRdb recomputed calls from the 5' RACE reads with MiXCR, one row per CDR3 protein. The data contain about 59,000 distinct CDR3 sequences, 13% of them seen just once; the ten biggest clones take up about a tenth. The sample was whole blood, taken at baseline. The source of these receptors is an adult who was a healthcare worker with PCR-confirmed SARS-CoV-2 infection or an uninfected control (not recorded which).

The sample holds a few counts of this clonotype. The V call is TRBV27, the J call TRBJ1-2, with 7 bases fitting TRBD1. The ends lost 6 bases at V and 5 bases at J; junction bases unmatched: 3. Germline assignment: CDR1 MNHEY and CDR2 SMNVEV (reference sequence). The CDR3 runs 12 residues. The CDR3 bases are TGTGCCAGCAGGGACAGGACGTATGGCTACACCTTC. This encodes CASRDRTYGYTF.

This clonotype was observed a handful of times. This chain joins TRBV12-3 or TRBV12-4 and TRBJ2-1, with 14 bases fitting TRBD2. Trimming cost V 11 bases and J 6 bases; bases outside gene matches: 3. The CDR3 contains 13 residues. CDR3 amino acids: CAGGLAGVNEQFF. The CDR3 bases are TGTGCCGGGGGACTAGCGGGAGTCAATGAGCAGTTCTTC.

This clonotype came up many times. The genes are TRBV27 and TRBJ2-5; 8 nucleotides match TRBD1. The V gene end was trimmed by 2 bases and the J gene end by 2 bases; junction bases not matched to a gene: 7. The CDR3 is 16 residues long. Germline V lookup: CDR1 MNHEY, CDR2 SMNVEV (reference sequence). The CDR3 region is CASSLQGAGGQETQYF. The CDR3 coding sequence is TGTGCCAGCAGTTTACAGGGGGCGGGTGGACAAGAGACCCAGTACTTC.

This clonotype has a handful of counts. CDR3 amino acids: CASSAGRGHTEAFF. CDR3 nucleotides: TGTGCCAGCAGCGCGGGCAGGGGGCACACTGAAGCTTTCTTT. This rearrangement joins TRBV7-8 to TRBJ1-1, with 8 bases matching TRBD1. J lost 3 bases, V lost 5 bases, and 5 bases had no gene match. There are 14 residues in the CDR3. Germline V gene sequence: CDR1 SGHVS, CDR2 FQNEAQ.

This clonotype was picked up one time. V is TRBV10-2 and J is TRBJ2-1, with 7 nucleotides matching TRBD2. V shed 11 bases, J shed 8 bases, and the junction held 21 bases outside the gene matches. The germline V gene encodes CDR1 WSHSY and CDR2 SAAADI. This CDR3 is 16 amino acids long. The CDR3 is CAGGGAAGVIIDEQFF. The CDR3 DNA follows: TGCGCCGGCGGCGGGGCGGCGGGAGTGATAATTGATGAGCAGTTCTTC.

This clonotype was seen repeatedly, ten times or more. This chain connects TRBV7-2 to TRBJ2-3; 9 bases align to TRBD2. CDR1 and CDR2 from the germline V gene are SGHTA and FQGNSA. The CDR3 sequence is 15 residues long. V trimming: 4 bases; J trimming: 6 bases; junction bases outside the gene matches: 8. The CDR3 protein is CASSSSPTSGDTQYF. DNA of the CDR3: TGTGCCAGCAGCTCATCCCCGACTAGCGGTGATACGCAGTATTTT.

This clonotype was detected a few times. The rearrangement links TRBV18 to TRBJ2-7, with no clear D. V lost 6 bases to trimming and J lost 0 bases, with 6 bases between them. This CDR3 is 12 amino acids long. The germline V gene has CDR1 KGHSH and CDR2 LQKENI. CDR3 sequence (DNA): TGTGCCAGCTCGGAGCTCTCCTACGAGCAGTACTTC. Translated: CASSELSYEQYF. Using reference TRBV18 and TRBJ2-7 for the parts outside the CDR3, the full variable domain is NAGVMQNPRHLVRRRGQEARLRCSPMKGHSHVYWYRQLPEEGLKFMVYLQKENIIDESGMPKERFSAEFPKEGPSILRIQQVVRGDSAAYFCASSELSYEQYFGPGTRLTVT.

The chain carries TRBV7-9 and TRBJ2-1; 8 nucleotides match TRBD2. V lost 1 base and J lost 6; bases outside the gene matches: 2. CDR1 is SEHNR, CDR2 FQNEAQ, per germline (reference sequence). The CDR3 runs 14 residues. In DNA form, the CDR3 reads TGTGCCAGCAGCTTAGGAGGGACTAGCAATGAGCAGTTCTTC. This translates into CASSLGGTSNEQFF. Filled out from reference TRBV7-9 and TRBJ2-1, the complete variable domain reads DTGVSQNPRHKITKRGQNVTFRCDPISEHNRLYWYRQTLGQGPEFLTYFQNEAQLEKSRLLSDRFSAERPKGSFSTLEIQRTEQGDSAMYLCASSLGGTSNEQFFGPGTRLTVL.

The CDR3 bases are TGTGCCAGCATTAAGACTAGCGGGGTTGAGCAGTTCTTC. Translated: CASIKTSGVEQFF. The rearrangement uses TRBV6-1 and TRBJ2-1; 11 bases align to TRBD2. V lost 7 bases and J lost 9; bases outside the gene matches: 5. The germline gives CDR1 MNHNS, CDR2 SASEGT. CDR3 length: 13 amino acids.